Listed here are 13 T cell receptor beta chains from one sample, sequenced in a study of control samples from healthy donors and cancer patients. TCRdb's table, derived via immunoSEQ multiplex PCR, lists solely in-frame clones and lacks some. This sample has about 150,000 clones, with around 90% found just once. Source material: blood. These receptor sequences come from a young man in good health.

A single count supports this clone. The chain has TRBV4-1 and TRBJ2-7; D possibly corresponds to TRBD1 (6 bases). The CDR3 sequence is 15 residues long. V was trimmed by 4 bases and J by 2 bases, leaving 15 bases between them. Germline CDR1 reads MGHRA; CDR2 reads YSYEKL. The CDR3 is CASSRGTTGTYEQYF. The CDR3 DNA is TGCGCCAGCAGCCGAGGAACGACAGGAACCTACGAGCAGTACTTC.

The rearrangement uses TRBV19 and TRBJ2-7, with D possibly being TRBD2 (5 bases). The CDR3 sequence is 14 residues long. V lost 1 base, J lost 3 bases, and 10 bases lay in between. Germline V CDR1 and CDR2: LNHDA, SQIVND (reference sequence). The CDR3 nucleotides are TGTGCCAGTAGTATAGGGGTCGGACTCTACGAGCAGTACTTC. This sequence encodes CASSIGVGLYEQYF.

The V gene is TRBV7-6, the J gene TRBJ1-6; 9 bases are shared with TRBD1. The junction had 9 bases not matched to a gene; V was cut back by 6 bases and J by 9 bases. This CDR3 has 15 amino acids. In germline, CDR1 is SGHVS, CDR2 FNYEAQ. CDR3 residues: CASSPITGQGSPLHF. Here the CDR3 DNA reads TGTGCCAGCAGTCCGATTACGGGACAGGGTTCACCCCTCCACTTT. Variable domain in full (rest from reference TRBV7-6 and TRBJ1-6): GAGVSQSPRYKVTKRGQDVALRCDPISGHVSLYWYRQALGQGPEFLTYFNYEAQQDKSGLPNDRFSAERPEGSISTLTIQRTEQRDSAMYRCASSPITGQGSPLHFGNGTRLTVT.

This chain links TRBV28 with TRBJ2-3; D is unclear. In germline, CDR1 is MDHEN, CDR2 SYDVKM. The CDR3 length is 12 residues. Trimming stripped 1 base from V and 6 bases from J, with 5 bases between. In DNA, the CDR3 is TGTGCCAGCAGTTTATTCGGGGATACGCAGTATTTT. Amino acids: CASSLFGDTQYF.

This CDR3 reads CASRRGDSGNTIYF. The DNA for the CDR3 is TGTGCCAGCAGGCGGGGGGACTCTGGAAACACCATATATTTT. The gene calls are TRBV7-9 and TRBJ1-3; maybe TRBD1 (5 bases). V shed 6 bases and J shed 0 bases, with 9 bases lying between them. CDR1 and CDR2 from the germline V gene are SEHNR and FQNEAQ (reference sequence). This CDR3 region has 14 residues.

The chain has TRBV2 and TRBJ1-1, with D perhaps matching TRBD1 (5 bases). The CDR3 is 15 residues long. In germline, CDR1 is SNHLY, CDR2 FYNNEI. V lost 1 base and J 4 bases, leaving 13 bases between the germline ends. The CDR3 sequence is CASSEEGRGGTEAFF. CDR3 nucleotide sequence: TGTGCCAGCAGTGAAGAGGGTCGGGGGGGCACTGAAGCTTTCTTT.

The rearrangement uses TRBV6-5 and TRBJ2-7; D perhaps matches TRBD2 (5 bases). Between the trimmed V and J ends, which lost 6 bases and 4 bases, there was a span of 16 bases. The CDR3 contains 14 residues. Germline CDR1 reads MNHEY; CDR2 reads SVGAGI. CDR3 region: CASSLTTSGYEQYF. DNA of the CDR3: TGTGCCAGCAGCCTGACAACGTCGGGATACGAGCAGTACTTC.

This sequence joins TRBV6-2 or TRBV6-3 and TRBJ2-3; D gene ambiguous. The CDR3 contains 13 residues. V lost 4 bases, J lost 6 bases, and 11 bases lay in between. Germline lookup yields CDR1 MNHEY and CDR2 SVGEGT. The CDR3 here is CASSSPNEDTQYF. The CDR3 nucleotides are TGTGCCAGCAGTTCCCCAAATGAGGATACGCAGTATTTT.

The chain combines TRBV25-1 with TRBJ2-1; 11 bases line up with TRBD1. This CDR3 has 15 residues. With 6 bases clipped from V and 6 bases from J, the junction kept 7 bases outside the gene matches. Germline CDR1 and CDR2: MGHDK and SYGVNS. The CDR3 bases are TGTGCCAGCAGACCCGGGACAGGGGGTGTCAATGAGCAGTTCTTC. This codes for CASRPGTGGVNEQFF.

V is TRBV3-1 (or the pseudogene TRBV3-2) and J is TRBJ2-1, with 10 bases aligning to TRBD2. CDR1 and CDR2 (germline): LGHDT, YNNKEL (reference sequence). Unmatched junction bases numbered 7, after V lost 5 bases and J lost 3 bases. The CDR3 extends over 16 amino acids. The CDR3 DNA reads as TGTGCCAGCAGCGAAATTAGCGGGGGGCGCTACAATGAGCAGTTCTTC. This codes for CASSEISGGRYNEQFF.

V is TRBV10-3 and J is TRBJ1-6; tentatively, D is TRBD1 (5 bases). Trimming left V 3 bases short and J 0 bases short, with 12 bases between. Germline loops: CDR1 ENHRY, CDR2 SYGVKD. The CDR3 covers 17 residues. CDR3 residues: CAISEFGGSSYNSPLHF. CDR3 DNA sequence: TGTGCCATCAGTGAATTTGGGGGGAGCTCCTATAATTCACCCCTCCACTTT.

The chain links TRBV6-2 or TRBV6-3 to TRBJ2-7; D is perhaps TRBD2 (6 bases). Germline V gives CDR1 MNHEY, CDR2 SVGEGT. V dropped 6 bases and J dropped 3 bases, with 12 bases sitting between them. The length of the CDR3 is 13 residues. CDR3 region: CASSFGLNYEQYF. CDR3 sequence (DNA): TGTGCCAGCAGCTTCGGACTAAACTACGAGCAGTACTTC.

This clone appeared once. V usage is TRBV6-8 and J usage is TRBJ2-3; TRBD2 matches 7 bases. This CDR3 has 16 amino acids. V shed 6 bases, J shed 0 bases, and the junction held 9 bases outside the gene matches. Germline CDR1 reads MNHGY; CDR2 reads SAAAGT. This CDR3 is CASRESLARSTDTQYF. The CDR3 DNA follows: TGTGCCAGCAGAGAATCACTAGCGAGAAGCACAGATACGCAGTATTTT.